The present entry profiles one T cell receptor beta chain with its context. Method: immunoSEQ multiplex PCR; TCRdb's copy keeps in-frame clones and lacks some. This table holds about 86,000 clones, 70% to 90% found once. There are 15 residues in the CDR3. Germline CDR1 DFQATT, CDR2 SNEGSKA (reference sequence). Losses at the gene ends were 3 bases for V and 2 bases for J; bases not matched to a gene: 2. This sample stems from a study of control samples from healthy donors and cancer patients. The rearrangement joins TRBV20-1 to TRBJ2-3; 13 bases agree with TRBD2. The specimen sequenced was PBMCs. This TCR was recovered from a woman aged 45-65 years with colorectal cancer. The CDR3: CSASGTSGVTDTQYF. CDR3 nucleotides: TGCAGTGCTAGTGGGACTAGCGGGGTCACAGATACGCAGTATTTT.